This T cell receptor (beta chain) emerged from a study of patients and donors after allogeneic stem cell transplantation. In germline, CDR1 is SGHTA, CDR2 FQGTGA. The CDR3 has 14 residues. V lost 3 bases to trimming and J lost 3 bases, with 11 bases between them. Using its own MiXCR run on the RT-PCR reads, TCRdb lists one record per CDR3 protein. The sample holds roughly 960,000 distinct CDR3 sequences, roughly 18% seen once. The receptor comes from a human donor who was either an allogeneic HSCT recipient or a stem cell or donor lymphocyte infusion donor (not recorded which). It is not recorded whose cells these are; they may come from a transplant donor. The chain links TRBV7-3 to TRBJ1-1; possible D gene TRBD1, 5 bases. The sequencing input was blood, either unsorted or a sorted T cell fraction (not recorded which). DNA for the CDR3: TGTGCCAGCAGCTTGGGGGAACTGTACACTGAAGCTTTCTTT. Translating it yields CASSLGELYTEAFF.